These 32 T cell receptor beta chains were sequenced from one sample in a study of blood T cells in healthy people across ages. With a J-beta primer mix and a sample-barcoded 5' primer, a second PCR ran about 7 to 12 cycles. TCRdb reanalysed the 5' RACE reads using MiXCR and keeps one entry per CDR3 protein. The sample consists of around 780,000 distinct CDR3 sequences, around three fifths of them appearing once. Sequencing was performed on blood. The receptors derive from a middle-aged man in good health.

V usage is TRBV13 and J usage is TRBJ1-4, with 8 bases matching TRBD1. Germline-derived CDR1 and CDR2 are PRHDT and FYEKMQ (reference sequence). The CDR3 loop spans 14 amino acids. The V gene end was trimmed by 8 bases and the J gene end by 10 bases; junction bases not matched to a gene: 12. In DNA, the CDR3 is TGTGCCAGCTCACCGGGACAGGAGATGGGAAAACTGTTTTTT. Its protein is CASSPGQEMGKLFF.

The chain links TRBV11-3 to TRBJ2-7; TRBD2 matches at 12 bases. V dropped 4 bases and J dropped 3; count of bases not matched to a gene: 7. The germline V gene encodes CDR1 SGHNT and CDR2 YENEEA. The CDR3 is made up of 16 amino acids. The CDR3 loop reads CASSSNTGLAGYEQYF. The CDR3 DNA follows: TGTGCCAGCAGCTCTAACACGGGACTAGCGGGCTACGAGCAGTACTTC.

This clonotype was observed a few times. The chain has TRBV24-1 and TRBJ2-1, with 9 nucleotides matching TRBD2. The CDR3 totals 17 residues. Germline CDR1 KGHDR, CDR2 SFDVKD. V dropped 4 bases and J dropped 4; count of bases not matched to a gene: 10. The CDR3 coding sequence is TGTGCCACCAGTGACTTTAGCGGGAGTACCCCTTACAATGAGCAGTTCTTC. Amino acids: CATSDFSGSTPYNEQFF.

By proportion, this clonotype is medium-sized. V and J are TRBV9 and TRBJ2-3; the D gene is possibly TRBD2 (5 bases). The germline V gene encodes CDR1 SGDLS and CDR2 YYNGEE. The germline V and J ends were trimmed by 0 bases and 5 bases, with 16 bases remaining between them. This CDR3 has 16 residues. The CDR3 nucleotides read TGTGCCAGCAGCGTAGACAAAGACCCCCGGGGAGATACGCAGTATTTT. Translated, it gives CASSVDKDPRGDTQYF. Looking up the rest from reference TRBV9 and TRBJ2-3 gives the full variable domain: DSGVTQTPKHLITATGQRVTLRCSPRSGDLSVYWYQQSLDQGLQFLIQYYNGEERAKGNILERFSAQQFPDLHSELNLSSLELGDSALYFCASSVDKDPRGDTQYFGPGTRLTVL.

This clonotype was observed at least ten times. CDR3: CASSPSGTPKNIQYF. DNA of the CDR3: TGTGCCAGCAGCCCGTCCGGGACCCCCAAAAACATTCAGTACTTC. The V and J genes are TRBV12-3 or TRBV12-4 and TRBJ2-4, with D perhaps assigned TRBD1 or TRBD2 (5 bases each). V lost 6 bases, J lost 2 bases, and 14 bases lay in between. This CDR3 spans 15 amino acids.

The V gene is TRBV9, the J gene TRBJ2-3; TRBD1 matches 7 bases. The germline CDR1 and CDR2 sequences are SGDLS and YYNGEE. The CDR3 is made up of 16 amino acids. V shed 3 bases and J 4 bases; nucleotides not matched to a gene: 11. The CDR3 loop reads CASSATGTVVADTQYF. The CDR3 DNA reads TGTGCCAGCAGCGCAACCGGGACAGTTGTGGCAGATACGCAGTATTTT.

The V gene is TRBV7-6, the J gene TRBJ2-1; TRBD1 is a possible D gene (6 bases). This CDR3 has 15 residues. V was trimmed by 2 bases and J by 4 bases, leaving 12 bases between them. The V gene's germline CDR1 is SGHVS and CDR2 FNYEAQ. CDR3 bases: TGTGCCAGCAGCTTATACAGGGCCCATTACAATGAGCAGTTCTTC. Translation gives CASSLYRAHYNEQFF. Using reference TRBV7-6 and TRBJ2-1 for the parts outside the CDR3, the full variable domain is GAGVSQSPRYKVTKRGQDVALRCDPISGHVSLYWYRQALGQGPEFLTYFNYEAQQDKSGLPNDRFSAERPEGSISTLTIQRTEQRDSAMYRCASSLYRAHYNEQFFGPGTRLTVL.

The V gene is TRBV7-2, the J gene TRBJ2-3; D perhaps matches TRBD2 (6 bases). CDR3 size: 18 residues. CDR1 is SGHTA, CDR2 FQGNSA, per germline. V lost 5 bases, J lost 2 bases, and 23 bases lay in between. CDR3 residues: CASSVRSSTGSSTDTQYF. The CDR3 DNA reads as TGTGCCAGCAGCGTGAGATCATCCACCGGGAGCTCCACAGATACGCAGTATTTT.

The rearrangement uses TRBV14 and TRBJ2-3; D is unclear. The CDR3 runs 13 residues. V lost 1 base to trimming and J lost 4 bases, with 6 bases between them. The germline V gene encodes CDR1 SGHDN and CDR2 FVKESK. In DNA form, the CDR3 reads TGTGCCAGCAGCCAAGTCATCGCAGATACGCAGTATTTT. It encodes CASSQVIADTQYF.

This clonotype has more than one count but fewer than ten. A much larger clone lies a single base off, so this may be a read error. The CDR3 DNA follows: TGTGCCAGCAGCTTGGACAGGCTGATGGGTACGCAGTATTTT. This translates into CASSLDRLMGTQYF. The chain carries TRBV7-2 and TRBJ2-3; 7 bases are shared with TRBD1. The CDR3 has 14 amino acids. The V gene's germline CDR1 is SGHTA and CDR2 FQGNSA. The trim removed 3 bases at V and 8 bases at J, leaving 8 bases unmatched.

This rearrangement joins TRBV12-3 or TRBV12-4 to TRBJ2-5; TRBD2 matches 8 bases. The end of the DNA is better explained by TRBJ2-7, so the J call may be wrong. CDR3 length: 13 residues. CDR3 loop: CASRVGTSYEQYF. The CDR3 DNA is TGTGCCAGCAGGGTCGGGACTAGCTACGAGCAGTACTTC.

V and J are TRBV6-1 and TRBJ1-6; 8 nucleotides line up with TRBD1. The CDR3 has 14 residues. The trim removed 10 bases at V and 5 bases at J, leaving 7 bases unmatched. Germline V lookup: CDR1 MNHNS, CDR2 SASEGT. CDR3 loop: CATGDRGDNSPLHF. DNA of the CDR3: TGTGCCACCGGCGACAGGGGAGATAATTCACCCCTCCACTTT.

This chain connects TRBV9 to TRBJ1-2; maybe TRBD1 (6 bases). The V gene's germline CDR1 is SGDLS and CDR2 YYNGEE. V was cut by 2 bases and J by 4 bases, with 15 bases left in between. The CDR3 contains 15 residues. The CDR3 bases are TGTGCCAGCAGCGTCGCGGCAGGGGCGGGCTATGGCTACACCTTC. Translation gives CASSVAAGAGYGYTF.

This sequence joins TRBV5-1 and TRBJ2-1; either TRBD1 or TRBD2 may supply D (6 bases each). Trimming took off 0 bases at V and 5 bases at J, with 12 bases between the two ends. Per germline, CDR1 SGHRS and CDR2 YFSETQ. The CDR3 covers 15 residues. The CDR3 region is CASSLVAGEDNEQFF. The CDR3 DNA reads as TGCGCCAGCAGCTTGGTGGCAGGGGAGGACAATGAGCAGTTCTTC.

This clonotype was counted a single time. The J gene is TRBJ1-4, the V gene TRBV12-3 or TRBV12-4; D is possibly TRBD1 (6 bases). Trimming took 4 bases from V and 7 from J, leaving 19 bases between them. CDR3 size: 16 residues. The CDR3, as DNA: TGTGCCAGCAGTTCGACGACAGGCAGAGGGGTTGAAAAACTGTTTTTT. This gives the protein CASSSTTGRGVEKLFF.

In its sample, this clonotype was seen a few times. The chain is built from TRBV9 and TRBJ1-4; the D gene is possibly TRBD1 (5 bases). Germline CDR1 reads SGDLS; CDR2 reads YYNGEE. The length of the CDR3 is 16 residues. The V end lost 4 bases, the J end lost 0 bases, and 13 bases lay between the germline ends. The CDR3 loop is CASSPRGDPTNEKLFF. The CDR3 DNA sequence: TGTGCCAGCAGCCCCCGAGGGGACCCAACTAATGAAAAACTGTTTTTT.

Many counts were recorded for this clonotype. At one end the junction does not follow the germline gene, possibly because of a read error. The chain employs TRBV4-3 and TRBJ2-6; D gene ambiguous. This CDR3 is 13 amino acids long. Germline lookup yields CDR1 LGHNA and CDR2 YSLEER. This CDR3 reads CASSQSGANVLTF. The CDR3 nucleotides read TGTGCCAGCAGCCAGTCTGGGGCCAACGTCCTGACTTTC.

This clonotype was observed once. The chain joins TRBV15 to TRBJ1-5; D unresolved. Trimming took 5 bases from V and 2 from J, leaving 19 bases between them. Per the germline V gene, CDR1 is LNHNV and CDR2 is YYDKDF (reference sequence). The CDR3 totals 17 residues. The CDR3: CATSQEAGNKGNQPQHF. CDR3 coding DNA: TGTGCCACCAGCCAAGAGGCAGGCAACAAGGGCAATCAGCCCCAGCATTTT.

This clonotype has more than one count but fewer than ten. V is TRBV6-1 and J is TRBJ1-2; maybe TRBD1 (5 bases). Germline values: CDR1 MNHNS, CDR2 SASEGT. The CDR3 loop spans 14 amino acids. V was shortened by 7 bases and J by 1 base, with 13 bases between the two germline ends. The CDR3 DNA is TGTGCCAGCATCACTATCAGGGATAACTATGGCTACACCTTC. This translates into CASITIRDNYGYTF.

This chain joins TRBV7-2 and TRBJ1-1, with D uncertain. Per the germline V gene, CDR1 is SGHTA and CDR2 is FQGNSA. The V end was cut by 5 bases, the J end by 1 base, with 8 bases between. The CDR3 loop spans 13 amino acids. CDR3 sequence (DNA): TGTGCCAGCAGCCCTACAACGAACACTGAAGCTTTCTTT. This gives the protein CASSPTTNTEAFF.

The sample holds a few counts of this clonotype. The chain's CDR3 is CASSPGSRSATYNEQFF. CDR3 sequence (DNA): TGTGCCAGCAGCCCCGGAAGCCGAAGCGCGACCTACAATGAGCAGTTCTTC. The chain carries TRBV4-2 and TRBJ2-1; D gene ambiguous. Germline V CDR1 and CDR2: LGHNA, YNFKEQ. The length of the CDR3 is 17 residues. Trimming took 4 bases from V and 2 from J, leaving 18 bases between them.

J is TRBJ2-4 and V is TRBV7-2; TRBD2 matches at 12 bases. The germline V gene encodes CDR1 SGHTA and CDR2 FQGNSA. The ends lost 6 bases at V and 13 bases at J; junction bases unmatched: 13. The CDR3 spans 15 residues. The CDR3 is CASRDQTSGRGEQYF. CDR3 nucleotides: TGTGCCAGCAGGGATCAGACTAGCGGGAGAGGAGAGCAGTACTTC. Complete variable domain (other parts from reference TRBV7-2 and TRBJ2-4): GAGVSQSPSNKVTEKGKDVELRCDPISGHTALYWYRQSLGQGLEFLIYFQGNSAPDKSGLPSDRFSAERTGGSVSTLTIQRTQQEDSAVYLCASRDQTSGRGEQYFGAGTRLSVL.

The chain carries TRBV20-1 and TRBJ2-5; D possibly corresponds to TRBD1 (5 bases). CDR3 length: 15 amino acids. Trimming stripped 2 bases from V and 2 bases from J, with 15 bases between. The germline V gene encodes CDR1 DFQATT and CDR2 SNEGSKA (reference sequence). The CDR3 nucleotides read TGCAGTGCTAGAAGGGCCCAGGGTACTCAAGAGACCCAGTACTTC. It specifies CSARRAQGTQETQYF.

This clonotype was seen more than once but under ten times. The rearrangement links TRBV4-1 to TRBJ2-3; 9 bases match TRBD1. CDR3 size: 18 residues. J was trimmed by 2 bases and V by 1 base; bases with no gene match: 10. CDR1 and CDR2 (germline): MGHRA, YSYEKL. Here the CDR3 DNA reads TGCGCCAGCAGCCAAGTTTGGGTAAGGGACAGGGACACAGATACGCAGTATTTT. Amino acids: CASSQVWVRDRDTDTQYF.

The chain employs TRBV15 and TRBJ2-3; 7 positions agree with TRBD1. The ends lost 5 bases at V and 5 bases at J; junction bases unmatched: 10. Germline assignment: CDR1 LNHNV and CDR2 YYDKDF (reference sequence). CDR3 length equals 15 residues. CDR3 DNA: TGTGCCACCAGCGGTACACAGGGGATGGGAGATACGCAGTATTTT. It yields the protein CATSGTQGMGDTQYF.

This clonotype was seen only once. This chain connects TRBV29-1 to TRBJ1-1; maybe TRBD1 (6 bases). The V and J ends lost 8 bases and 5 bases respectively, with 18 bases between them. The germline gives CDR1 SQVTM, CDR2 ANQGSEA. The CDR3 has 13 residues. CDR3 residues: CSSRGQRGTEAFF. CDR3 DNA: TGCAGCTCGCGGGGACAACGGGGTACTGAAGCTTTCTTT.

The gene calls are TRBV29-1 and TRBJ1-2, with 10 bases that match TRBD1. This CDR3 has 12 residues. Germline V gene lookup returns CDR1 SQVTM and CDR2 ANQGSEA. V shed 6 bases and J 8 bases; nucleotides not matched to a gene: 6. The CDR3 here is CSVPGTGEGYTF. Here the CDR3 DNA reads TGCAGCGTCCCAGGGACAGGGGAAGGCTACACCTTC.

CDR3: CASSSTSASGGLRNYNEQYF. The CDR3 bases are TGTGCCAGCAGCTCGACCTCAGCTAGCGGGGGCCTTAGAAACTACAATGAGCAGTACTTC. The chain recombines TRBV5-5 with TRBJ2-1, with 10 positions matching TRBD2. Gene TRBJ2-7 matches the end of the DNA better, so the J call may be wrong. The CDR3 contains 20 residues. The germline gives CDR1 SGHKS, CDR2 YYEKEE (reference sequence).

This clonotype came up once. The CDR3 spells CAISRVSMNTEAFF. The CDR3 DNA reads TGTGCCATCAGTAGAGTGTCCATGAACACTGAAGCTTTCTTT. The chain employs TRBV10-3 and TRBJ1-1; D not certain. The V gene's germline CDR1 is ENHRY and CDR2 SYGVKD. The CDR3 loop spans 14 amino acids. Trimming cost V 5 bases and J 0 bases, with 10 bases left between them.

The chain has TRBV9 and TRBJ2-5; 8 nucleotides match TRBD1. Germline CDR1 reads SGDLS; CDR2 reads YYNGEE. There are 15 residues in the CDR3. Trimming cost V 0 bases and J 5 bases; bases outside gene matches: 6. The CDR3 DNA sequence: TGTGCCAGCAGCGTAGTCGGCAGGGGGCAGGAGACCCAGTACTTC. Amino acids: CASSVVGRGQETQYF.

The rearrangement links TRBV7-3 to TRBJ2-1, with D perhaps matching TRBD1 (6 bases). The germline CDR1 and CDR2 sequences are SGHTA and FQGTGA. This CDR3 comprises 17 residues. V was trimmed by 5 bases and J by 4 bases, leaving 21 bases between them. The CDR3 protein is CASSRPRDTRAYNEQFF. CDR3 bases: TGTGCCAGCAGCCGCCCCCGGGACACCCGGGCATACAATGAGCAGTTCTTC.

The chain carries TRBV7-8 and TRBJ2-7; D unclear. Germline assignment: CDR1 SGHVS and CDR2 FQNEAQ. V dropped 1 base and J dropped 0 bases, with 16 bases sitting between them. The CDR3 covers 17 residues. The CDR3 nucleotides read TGTGCCAGCAGCTTAGGGTACCACACGTCGGGCTCCTACGAGCAGTACTTC. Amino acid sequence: CASSLGYHTSGSYEQYF.